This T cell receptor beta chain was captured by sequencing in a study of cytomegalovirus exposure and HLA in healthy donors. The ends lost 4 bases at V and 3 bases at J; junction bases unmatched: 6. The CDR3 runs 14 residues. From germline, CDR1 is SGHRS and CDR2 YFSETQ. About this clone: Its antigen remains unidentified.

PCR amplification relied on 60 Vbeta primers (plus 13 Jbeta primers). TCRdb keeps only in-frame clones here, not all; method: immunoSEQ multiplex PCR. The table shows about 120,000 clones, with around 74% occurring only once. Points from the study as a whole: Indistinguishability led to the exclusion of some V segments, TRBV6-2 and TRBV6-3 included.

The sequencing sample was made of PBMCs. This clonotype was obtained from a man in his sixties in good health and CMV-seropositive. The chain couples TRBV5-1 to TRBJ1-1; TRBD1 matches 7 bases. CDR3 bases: TGCGCCAGCAGCCGACAGGGAGGTGACACTGAAGCTTTCTTT. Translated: CASSRQGGDTEAFF.